This TCR beta chain came from a study of cytomegalovirus exposure and HLA in healthy donors. Study-wide findings and caveats: Researchers catalogued roughly 150 TCR beta chains as cytomegalovirus-associated.

Concerning this clone itself: Its antigen is not identified.

The repertoire was sequenced with immunoSEQ multiplex PCR; TCRdb's copy has only in-frame clones and lacks some. The data hold about 190,000 clones, with roughly 84% observed a single time. Germline V CDR1 and CDR2: MGHRA, YSYEKL. CDR3 length: 15 amino acids. V was pared by 6 bases and J by 5 bases, with 19 bases between. The TCR comes from a woman aged 18-29 years in good health and CMV-seropositive. The genes are TRBV4-1 and TRBJ2-5, with D possibly being TRBD2 (7 bases). The source material was PBMCs. This CDR3 reads CASRPQGTGGETQYF. The DNA of the CDR3 is TGCGCCAGCAGACCCCAGGGGACGGGGGGTGAGACCCAGTACTTC.